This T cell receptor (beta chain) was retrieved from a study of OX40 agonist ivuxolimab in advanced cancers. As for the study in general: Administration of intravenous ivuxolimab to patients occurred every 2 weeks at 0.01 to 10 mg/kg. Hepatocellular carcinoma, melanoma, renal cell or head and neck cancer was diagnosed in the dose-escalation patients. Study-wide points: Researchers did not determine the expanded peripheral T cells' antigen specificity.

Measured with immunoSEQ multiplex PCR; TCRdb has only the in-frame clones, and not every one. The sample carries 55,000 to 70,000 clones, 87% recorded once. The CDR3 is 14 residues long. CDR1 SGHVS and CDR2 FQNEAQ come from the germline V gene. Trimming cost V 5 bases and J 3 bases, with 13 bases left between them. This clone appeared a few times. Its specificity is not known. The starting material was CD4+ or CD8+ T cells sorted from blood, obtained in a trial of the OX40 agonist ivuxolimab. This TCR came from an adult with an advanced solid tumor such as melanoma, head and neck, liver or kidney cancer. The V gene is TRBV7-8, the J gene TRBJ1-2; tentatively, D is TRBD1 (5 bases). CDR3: CASSPGHRYYGYTF. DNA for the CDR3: TGTGCCAGCAGCCCTGGACATCGGTACTATGGCTACACCTTC.